What follows describes a single T cell receptor (beta chain). Its specificity is not known. This record belongs to a study of Ad26.COV2.S vaccination and SARS-CoV-2 variants. Study-wide points: The TCR breadth and depth analyses may have produced an underestimate of total T cell responses.

Treatment indicated: around 19 received Ad26.COV2.S at low or high dose, single or two shots; roughly five received placebo; per-sample allocation not given. Sampling was done on day 63 after the first vaccine or placebo injection. Trimming stripped 1 base from V and 5 bases from J, with 9 bases between. The CDR3 length is 13 residues. Germline assignment: CDR1 MNHEY and CDR2 SMNVEV (reference sequence). The table came from immunoSEQ multiplex PCR; TCRdb's copy has only in-frame clones and leaves some out. The sample records approximately 480,000 clones, around 88% being singletons. The clonotype was recovered from a person aged 18 to 65 who received the Ad26.COV2.S COVID-19 vaccine or a placebo. The chain combines TRBV27 with TRBJ2-7; D gene uncertain. The material was peripheral blood, obtained in a trial of Ad26.COV2.S vaccine versus placebo. CDR3 loop: CASSLFSPHEQYF. CDR3 nucleotide sequence: TGTGCCAGCAGTTTATTTTCCCCCCACGAGCAGTACTTC.